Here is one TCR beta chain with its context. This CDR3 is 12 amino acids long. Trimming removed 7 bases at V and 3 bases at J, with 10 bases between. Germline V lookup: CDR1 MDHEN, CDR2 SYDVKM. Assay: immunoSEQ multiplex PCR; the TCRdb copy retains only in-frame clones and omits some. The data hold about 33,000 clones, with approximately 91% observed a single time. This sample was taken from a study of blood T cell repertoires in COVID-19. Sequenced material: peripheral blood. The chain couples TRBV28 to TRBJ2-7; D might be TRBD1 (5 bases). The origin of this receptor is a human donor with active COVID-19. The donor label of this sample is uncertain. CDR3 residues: CASKRGYYEQYF. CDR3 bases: TGTGCCAGCAAAAGGGGATACTACGAGCAGTACTTC.